The TCR beta chain described here comes from a study of blood T cells in healthy people across ages. Healthy Caucasian individuals from Russia aged about 6 to 100 served as donors. Isolation yielded PBMCs, at least 7 million per sample, in every case. V lost 0 bases to trimming and J lost 5 bases; unmatched junction nucleotides: 8. This CDR3 is built from 15 residues. Germline loops: CDR1 DFQATT, CDR2 SNEGSKA (reference sequence). With a J-beta primer mix and a sample-barcoded 5' primer, a second PCR ran about 7 to 12 cycles. Each sample provided no less than 2.5 million CDR3-containing paired-end reads. TCRdb reanalysed the 5' RACE reads using MiXCR and keeps one entry per CDR3 protein. The table lists 1 million or so distinct CDR3 sequences, more than 35% of them singletons, with over 15% in the top ten.

The chain links TRBV20-1 to TRBJ2-7, with 9 bases fitting TRBD1. Sequenced material: blood. The clonotype originates from a woman aged 60-75 years in good health. The CDR3 coding sequence is TGCAGTGCTAGAGAGTGGACAGGGGCTAGGGACGAGCAGTACTTC. Translated, it gives CSAREWTGARDEQYF.